This TCR beta chain was profiled in a study of metastatic and nonmetastatic thyroid tumors. Study-level results: Across blood and tumor, TCR beta diversity in malignant thyroid tumors was reportedly significantly higher than in benign nodules.

Points on this clone: Its antigen is as yet unknown.

Thyroid surgery took place with no prior treatment in any patient. Authors' processing steps: A classifier for distant metastasis in papillary thyroid cancer was constructed using CDR3 differences observed across clinicopathological groups. TCRdb re-clonotyped the PCR reads via MiXCR. TCRdb, rather than the study authors, made the V and J calls. The sample lists roughly 57,000 clones; roughly 22% were seen once. CDR3 length: 14 amino acids. Germline lookup yields CDR1 MNHEY and CDR2 SVGAGI. The J segment lost 5 bases and the V segment lost 5 bases, leaving 9 bases of the junction unmatched. Material: blood. This chain joins TRBV6-5 and TRBJ2-7; 7 positions match TRBD1. This TCR came from a female donor with papillary thyroid cancer or a benign thyroid nodule (not recorded which). Some clones in this sample may be carry-over from other donors' samples. Written as DNA, the CDR3 is TGTGCCAGCAGTACTGTTGGCAGGGGGAACGAGCAGTACTTC. It is translated as CASSTVGRGNEQYF.